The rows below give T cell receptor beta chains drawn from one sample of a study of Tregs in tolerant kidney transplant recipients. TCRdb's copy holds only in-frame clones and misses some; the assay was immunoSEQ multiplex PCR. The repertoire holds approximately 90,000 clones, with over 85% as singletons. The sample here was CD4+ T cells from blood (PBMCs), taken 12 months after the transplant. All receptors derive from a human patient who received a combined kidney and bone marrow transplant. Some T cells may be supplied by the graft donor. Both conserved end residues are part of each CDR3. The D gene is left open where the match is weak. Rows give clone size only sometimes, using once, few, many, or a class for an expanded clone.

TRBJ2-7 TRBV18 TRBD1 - TGTGCCAGCTCACCGGGGGACAGTTCCTACGAGCAGTACTTC CASSPGDSSYEQYF
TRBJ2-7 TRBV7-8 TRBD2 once TGTGCCAGCAGCTCGCGACTAGCGGGGTCCTACGAGCAGTACTTC CASSSRLAGSYEQYF
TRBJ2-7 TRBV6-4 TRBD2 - TGTGCCAGCAGCTTGACTAGCGGGGCGGGGGAGCAGTACTTC CASSLTSGAGEQYF
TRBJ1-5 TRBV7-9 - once TGTGCCAGCAGCTTTGGAGGGGTAAATCAGCCCCAGCATTTT CASSFGGVNQPQHF
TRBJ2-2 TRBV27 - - TGTGCCAGCAGTGGGCTCGCTGCGAACACCGGGGAGCTGTTTTTT CASSGLAANTGELFF
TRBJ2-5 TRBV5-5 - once TGTGCCAGCAGCTTGTTTCGGGAGACCCAGTACTTC CASSLFRETQYF
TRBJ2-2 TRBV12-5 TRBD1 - TGTGCTAGTGGTTTGGGGACAGGGGGATCGAACACCGGGGAGCTGTTTTTT CASGLGTGGSNTGELFF
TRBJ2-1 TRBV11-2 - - TGTGCCAGCAGCTTAGTGGCGGGAATTTACAATGAGCAGTTCTTC CASSLVAGIYNEQFF
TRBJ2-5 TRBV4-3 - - TGCGCCAGCAGCCCCTATTTGGAGGGGACCCAGTACTTC CASSPYLEGTQYF
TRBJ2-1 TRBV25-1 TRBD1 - TGTGCCAGCAGTGAAAAAGTTGGGACAGGGGGTTACAATGAGCAGTTCTTC CASSEKVGTGGYNEQFF
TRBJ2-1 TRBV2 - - TGTGCCAGCAGTGAAGGTCCCCCCGATGAGCAGTTCTTC CASSEGPPDEQFF
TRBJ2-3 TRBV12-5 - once TGTGCTAGTGGTTTGTCCCTCGGGTTGGATACGCAGTATTTT CASGLSLGLDTQYF
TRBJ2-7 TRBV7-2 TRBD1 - TGTGCCAGCAGCCGAGTGCCCGGGACAGGGGTCTACGAGCAGTACTTC CASSRVPGTGVYEQYF
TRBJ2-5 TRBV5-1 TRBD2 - TGCGCCAGCAGCGTAGGGACTAGCGGGGAAGAGACCCAGTACTTC CASSVGTSGEETQYF
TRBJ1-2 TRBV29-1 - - TGCAGCGTTCGGCGTACAGGGTGGGTCTATGGCTACACCTTC CSVRRTGWVYGYTF
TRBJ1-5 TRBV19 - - TGTGCCAGTAGTATACAGTACAGCAATCAGCCCCAGCATTTT CASSIQYSNQPQHF
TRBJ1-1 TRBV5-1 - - TGCGCCAGCTCGGAAGAGACAGTGGAGAACACTGAAGCTTTCTTT CASSEETVENTEAFF
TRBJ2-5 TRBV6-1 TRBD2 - TGTGCCAGCAGTGGGGGAGGAAGCGGGAAGCAAGAGACCCAGTACTTC CASSGGGSGKQETQYF
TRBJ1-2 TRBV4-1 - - TGCGCCAGCAGCCAGCAGCCGGGTAACTATGGCTACACCTTC CASSQQPGNYGYTF
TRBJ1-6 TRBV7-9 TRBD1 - TGTGCCAGCAGCCGGACAGGTGTTACCTATAATTCACCCCTCCACTTT CASSRTGVTYNSPLHF
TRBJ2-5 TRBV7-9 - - TGTGCCAGCAGCCGAGTCCTAACCCAAGAGACCCAGTACTTC CASSRVLTQETQYF
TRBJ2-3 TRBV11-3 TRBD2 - TGTGCCAGCAGCTTAGTAGGTAGCGGGGGGCCCTACCCAGATACGCAGTATTTT CASSLVGSGGPYPDTQYF
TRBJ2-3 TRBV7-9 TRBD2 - TGTGCCAGCAGCTTACAGCGGGGGGGGATATGGGATACGCAGTATTTT CASSLQRGGIWDTQYF
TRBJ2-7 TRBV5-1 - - TGCGCCAGCAGCTTGCAGGGGTGGTACGAGCAGTACTTC CASSLQGWYEQYF
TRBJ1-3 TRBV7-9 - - TGTGCCAGCAGCTTAGCTGGACAAACAACGAGCTCTGGAAACACCATATATTTT CASSLAGQTTSSGNTIYF
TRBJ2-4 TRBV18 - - TGTGCCAGCTCACCGGGCCAAAACATTCAGTACTTC CASSPGQNIQYF
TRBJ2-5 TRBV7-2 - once TGTGCCAGCAGCTTTCGGTACCAAGAGACCCAGTACTTC CASSFRYQETQYF
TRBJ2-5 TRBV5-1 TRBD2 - TGCGCCAGCAGCTTGGGACTAGCGGGGGGCCTCCAAGAGACCCAGTACTTC CASSLGLAGGLQETQYF
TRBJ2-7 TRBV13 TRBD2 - TGTGCCAGCAGCTTCACCGGGACTAGCGGGATAATGGACGAGCAGTACTTC CASSFTGTSGIMDEQYF
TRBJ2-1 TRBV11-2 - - TGTGCCAGCAGCTTAGGAGGGCTTATTGAGCAGTTCTTC CASSLGGLIEQFF
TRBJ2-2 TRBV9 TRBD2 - TGTGCCAGCAGCCCTAGCGGAGCGAACACCGGGGAGCTGTTTTTT CASSPSGANTGELFF
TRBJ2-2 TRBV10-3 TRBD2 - TGTGCCATCAGCAGACTAGCGGGCCAGAACACCGGGGAGCTGTTTTTT CAISRLAGQNTGELFF
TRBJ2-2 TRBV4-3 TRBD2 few TGCGCCAGCAGCCAAGATCGAAGGACTAGCGGGAATGTCGGGGAGCTGTTTTTT CASSQDRRTSGNVGELFF
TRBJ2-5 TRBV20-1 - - TGCAGTGCTAGAGATCTTGGAGGGCAGTACTTC CSARDLGGQYF
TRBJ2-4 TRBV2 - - TGTGCCAGCAGTGATAACCCTACCCCCGTTCGGTACTTC CASSDNPTPVRYF
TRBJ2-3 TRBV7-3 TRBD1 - TGTGCCAGCAGCTTAAGCGACAGGGGTCATACGCAGTATTTT CASSLSDRGHTQYF
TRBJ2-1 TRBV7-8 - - TGTGCCAGCAGCGCCCACAGGGTGGTGCCCTACAATGAGCAGTTCTTC CASSAHRVVPYNEQFF
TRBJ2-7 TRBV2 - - TGTGCCAGCAGTGAACAGGGACTCTACGAGCAGTACTTC CASSEQGLYEQYF
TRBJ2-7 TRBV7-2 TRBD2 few TGTGCCAGCAGCTTGCGACTAGCGATGTACGAGCAGTACTTC CASSLRLAMYEQYF
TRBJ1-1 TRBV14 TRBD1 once TGTGCCAGCAGTCAGACATTCCGGGACAGCAGAAGAAACACTGAAGCTTTCTTT CASSQTFRDSRRNTEAFF
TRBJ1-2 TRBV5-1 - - TGCGCCAGCAGCTTGCGGGGGGGATCCATCGGCGACGATGGCTACACCTTC CASSLRGGSIGDDGYTF
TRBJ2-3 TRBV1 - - TGCACCAGCAGCCAAGATCGGGGAGGGATGGGCGGCACAGATACGCAGTATTTT CTSSQDRGGMGGTDTQYF
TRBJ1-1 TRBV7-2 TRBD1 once TGTGCCAGCAGCTTAGGTTGGGACAGGGATTATTTCTTT CASSLGWDRDYFF
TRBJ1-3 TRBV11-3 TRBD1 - TGTGCCAGCAGCTTAGGGACAGGCGCTGGAAACACCATATATTTT CASSLGTGAGNTIYF
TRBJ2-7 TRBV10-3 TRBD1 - TGTGCCATCAGTGAGTCCGGACAGGCATACGAGCAGTACTTC CAISESGQAYEQYF
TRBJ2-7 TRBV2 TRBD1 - TGTGCCAGCAGGGGACAGGGAGGCGGCTACGAGCAGTACTTC CASRGQGGGYEQYF
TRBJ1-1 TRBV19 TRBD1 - TGTGCCAGTAGTATGAGAACAGGGGTTGTGCTAGCCACTGAAGCTTTCTTT CASSMRTGVVLATEAFF
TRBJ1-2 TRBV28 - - TGTGCCAGCAGTTCGGGCGAGGGTGGCTACACCTTC CASSSGEGGYTF
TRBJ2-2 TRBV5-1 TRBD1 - TGCGCCAGCAACGGACAGGGGAACACCGGTGGGGAGCTGTTTTTT CASNGQGNTGGELFF